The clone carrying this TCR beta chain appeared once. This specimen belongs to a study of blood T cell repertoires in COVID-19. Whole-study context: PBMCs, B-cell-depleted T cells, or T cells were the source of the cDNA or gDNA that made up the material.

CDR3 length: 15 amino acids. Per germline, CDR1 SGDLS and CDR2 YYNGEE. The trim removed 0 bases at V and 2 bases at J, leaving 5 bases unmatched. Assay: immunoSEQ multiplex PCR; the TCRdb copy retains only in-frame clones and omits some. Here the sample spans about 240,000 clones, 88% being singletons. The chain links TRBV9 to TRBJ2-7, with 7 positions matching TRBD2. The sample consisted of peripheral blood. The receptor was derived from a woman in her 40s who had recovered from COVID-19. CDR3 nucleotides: TGTGCCAGCAGCGTAGGGCTAGCGGAAACCTACGAGCAGTACTTC. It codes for CASSVGLAETYEQYF. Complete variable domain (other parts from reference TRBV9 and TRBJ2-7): DSGVTQTPKHLITATGQRVTLRCSPRSGDLSVYWYQQSLDQGLQFLIQYYNGEERAKGNILERFSAQQFPDLHSELNLSSLELGDSALYFCASSVGLAETYEQYFGPGTRLTVT.